This TCR beta chain was retrieved from a study of cytotoxic CD8 clonotypes in ibrutinib-treated CLL. The study, taken as a whole, reports: Public clonotypes were rare and shrank or held steady on treatment. Clonality rose at ibrutinib response and fell back toward baseline at progression.

This CDR3 has 15 residues. V lost 4 bases to trimming and J lost 7 bases, with 19 bases between them. Germline-derived CDR1 and CDR2 are MNHEY and SVGAGI. Generated by immunoSEQ multiplex PCR, the TCRdb table keeps only in-frame clones and is missing some. The sample shows some 130,000 clones, approximately 80% of them seen only once. Comments on this clone: Its specificity is unknown.

This clonotype was sampled from a human donor with chronic lymphocytic leukemia. Sequencing was performed on PBMCs, taken after 24 months of ibrutinib treatment. The rearrangement uses TRBV6-5 and TRBJ2-5, with D tentatively TRBD1 (5 bases). In DNA form, the CDR3 reads TGTGCCAGCAGTTGGGGCCAGGGCCAAGTTGGGACCCAGTACTTC. The encoded protein is CASSWGQGQVGTQYF.